The 30 T cell receptor beta chains below all came from one sample that was sequenced in a study of tumor-infiltrating lymphocytes in oesophageal squamous cell carcinoma. TCRdb re-derived calls from the PCR reads in MiXCR, one entry per CDR3 protein. The table records more than 15,000 distinct CDR3 sequences, 40% to 50% of them present only once. Sequenced: normal esophageal tissue next to the tumor. The receptor source for this set is a male donor with esophageal squamous cell carcinoma.

The CDR3 here is CASSFLADLGYEQFF. In DNA form, the CDR3 reads TGTGCCAGCAGTTTTTTGGCGGACCTCGGCTACGAGCAGTTCTTC. The genes are TRBV6-6 and TRBJ2-1, with D unclear. The CDR3 is 15 residues long. Germline CDR1 is MNHNY and CDR2 is SVGAGI (reference sequence). V gave up 4 bases and J gave up 10 bases, with 20 bases separating them.

This chain links TRBV29-1 with TRBJ2-7, with a tentative D call TRBD1 (5 bases). TRBJ2-1 explains the end of the DNA better; the J call may be wrong. The CDR3 spans 11 residues. In germline, CDR1 is SQVTM, CDR2 ANQGSEA. The chain's CDR3 is CSVVGVHEQFF. The CDR3 DNA reads as TGCAGCGTTGTAGGGGTTCACGAGCAGTTCTTC.

This clonotype occurred many times. V gene TRBV14 combines with J gene TRBJ2-3, with D unclear. CDR1 and CDR2 from the germline V gene are SGHDN and FVKESK. The CDR3 has 16 residues. Trimming cost V 1 base and J 5 bases, with 16 bases left between them. Here the CDR3 reads CASSQGSLVYRDTQYF. CDR3 sequence (DNA): TGTGCCAGCAGCCAAGGCTCCCTAGTCTATAGAGATACGCAGTATTTT.

V usage is TRBV7-8 and J usage is TRBJ2-1, with D perhaps matching TRBD2 (5 bases). Trimming pared 2 bases from V and 0 bases from J, leaving 8 bases between. Germline CDR1 reads SGHVS; CDR2 reads FQNEAQ. The CDR3 runs 15 residues. CDR3 sequence reads: CASSLRDNSYNEQFF. As DNA, the CDR3 is TGTGCCAGCAGCTTACGGGATAACTCCTACAATGAGCAGTTCTTC.

This clonotype was seen more than once but under ten times. The chain uses TRBV20-1 and TRBJ2-4; 12 bases map to TRBD2. The J call may be mistaken, given a closer DNA end match to TRBJ2-1. Germline lookup yields CDR1 DFQATT and CDR2 SNEGSKA (reference sequence). The CDR3 totals 15 residues. CDR3 nucleotide sequence: TGCAGTGCTAGGTCCCCGACTAGCGGGGGAAATGAGCAGTTCTTC. It encodes CSARSPTSGGNEQFF.

The chain employs TRBV28 and TRBJ2-3; 10 nucleotides align to TRBD2. The J call may be mistaken, given a closer DNA end match to TRBJ2-1. CDR3 length: 15 amino acids. Germline V gene lookup returns CDR1 MDHEN and CDR2 SYDVKM. The CDR3 reads CASRPNSGRWDEQFF. The CDR3 nucleotides are TGTGCCAGCAGACCGAATAGCGGGAGGTGGGATGAGCAGTTCTTC.

A note on this clonotype: One end of the junction fails to match germline, which may point to a read error. The gene calls are TRBV7-3 and TRBJ1-2; the D gene is possibly TRBD1 (6 bases). Germline V gives CDR1 SGHTA, CDR2 FQGTGA. The CDR3 is made up of 12 amino acids. In nucleotides, the CDR3 is TGTGCCAGCAGCCTAACAGGGTATGGCTACACCTTC. Residues: CASSLTGYGYTF.

J is TRBJ2-4 and V is TRBV7-8, with 8 bases lining up with TRBD2. The J call could be wrong; TRBJ2-7 is a better fit for the DNA end. CDR1 SGHVS and CDR2 FQNEAQ come from the germline V gene. This CDR3 region has 15 residues. CDR3 in amino acids: CASSMRGGGSYEQYF. DNA of the CDR3: TGTGCCAGCAGCATGCGAGGCGGGGGGTCCTACGAGCAGTACTTC.

This clonotype has at least ten counts. The rearrangement uses TRBV12-3 or TRBV12-4 and TRBJ2-2; the match to TRBD1 covers 11 bases. This CDR3 is built from 14 residues. V shed 8 bases, J shed 6 bases, and the junction held 5 bases outside the gene matches. CDR3 protein: CASEDRGRSGELFF. The CDR3 nucleotides read TGTGCCAGCGAGGACAGGGGGCGATCCGGGGAGCTGTTTTTT.

V and J are TRBV7-6 and TRBJ2-5; the D gene could be TRBD1 or TRBD2 (5 bases each). The last part of the DNA fits TRBJ2-1 better; the J call may be wrong. Germline lookup yields CDR1 SGHVS and CDR2 FNYEAQ. This CDR3 contains 15 residues. The CDR3 loop reads CASSFVYGTHNEQFF. CDR3 bases: TGTGCCAGCAGCTTCGTGTACGGGACCCACAATGAGCAGTTCTTC.

Remarks on this clonotype: At one of its ends the junction is not consistent with the germline gene, which may arise from a read error. The rearrangement joins TRBV7-2 to TRBJ1-2; D gene ambiguous. The CDR3 is made up of 15 amino acids. The germline V gene encodes CDR1 SGHTA and CDR2 FQGNSA. DNA of the CDR3: TGTGCCAGCAGCTTATTTAGCGGGAGAACCGGGGAGCTGTACTTC. Translating it yields CASSLFSGRTGELYF.

In its sample, this clonotype is medium-sized. A much larger clone is a single base away; this may be a read error. The genes are TRBV7-2 and TRBJ2-7; 7 nucleotides agree with TRBD1. V shed 0 bases, J shed 7 bases, and the junction held 9 bases outside the gene matches. The CDR3 length is 15 residues. Germline values: CDR1 SGHTA, CDR2 FQGNSA. DNA for the CDR3: TGTGCCAGCAGCTTAGCGGGGACAGATTACAATGAGCAGTACTTC. Protein sequence: CASSLAGTDYNEQYF. Supplemented by reference TRBV7-2 and TRBJ2-7, the full variable domain reads GAGVSQSPSNKVTEKGKDVELRCDPISGHTALYWYRQSLGQGLEFLIYFQGNSAPDKSGLPSDRFSAERTGGSVSTLTIQRTQQEDSAVYLCASSLAGTDYNEQYFGPGTRLTVT.

The J gene is TRBJ2-5, the V gene TRBV6-2 or TRBV6-3; D ambiguous. Matching the DNA end better, TRBJ1-2 makes the J call doubtful. Germline V gene sequence: CDR1 MNHEY, CDR2 SVGEGT. This CDR3 has 13 amino acids. This chain's CDR3 is CASSEANNYGYTF. CDR3 nucleotide sequence: TGTGCCAGCAGTGAAGCGAATAACTATGGCTACACCTTC.

This sequence joins TRBV7-8 and TRBJ2-6; 9 nucleotides match TRBD1. The J call may be mistaken, given a closer DNA end match to TRBJ2-7. The V gene's germline CDR1 is SGHVS and CDR2 FQNEAQ. The CDR3 consists of 16 residues. The CDR3 DNA follows: TGTGCCAGCAGCTTACCTCCCGGGACAGGGTCCGTGGAGCAGTACTTC. Its translation is CASSLPPGTGSVEQYF.

This clonotype appeared a few times. V gene TRBV9 combines with J gene TRBJ1-2, with 10 positions matching TRBD1. CDR1 and CDR2 from the germline V gene are SGDLS and YYNGEE. V lost 0 bases to trimming and J lost 11 bases; unmatched junction nucleotides: 1. This CDR3 region has 12 residues. In DNA, the CDR3 is TGTGCCAGCAGCGTAGGGGGACAGGGGTACACCTTC. As protein: CASSVGGQGYTF.

In its sample, this clonotype was seen many times. The V and J genes are TRBV19 and TRBJ2-1; possible D gene TRBD2, 6 bases. Trimming left V 5 bases short and J 7 bases short, with 12 bases between. Germline V CDR1 and CDR2: LNHDA, SQIVND (reference sequence). This CDR3 has 13 amino acids. CDR3 amino acids: CASSRGNLNEQFF. The CDR3 DNA reads TGTGCCAGTAGTCGCGGGAATCTAAATGAGCAGTTCTTC.

This clonotype was observed at least ten times. V usage is TRBV5-8 and J usage is TRBJ2-1; 10 nucleotides line up with TRBD1. CDR3 length: 15 residues. The germline V gene has CDR1 SGHTS and CDR2 YDEGEE. V lost 2 bases, J lost 8 bases, and 7 bases stayed unmatched. CDR3 nucleotide sequence: TGTGCCAGCAGCTTCCAGACAGGGGGCTTGGATGAGCAGTTCTTC. This sequence encodes CASSFQTGGLDEQFF.

The rearrangement joins TRBV14 to TRBJ2-5; 9 nucleotides agree with TRBD1. Germline loops: CDR1 SGHDN, CDR2 FVKESK. This CDR3 has 14 amino acids. V lost 4 bases, J lost 11 bases, and 11 bases stayed unmatched. The DNA of the CDR3 is TGTGCCAGCAGCCCGGGACAGGGACCAAGGGAGCAGTACTTC. Translation gives CASSPGQGPREQYF.

By share, this clonotype ranks as medium-sized. CDR3 sequence: CASSLKETQYF. CDR3 in DNA: TGTGCCAGCAGCTTAAAAGAGACCCAGTACTTC. This chain connects TRBV11-2 to TRBJ2-5; D is undetermined. V lost 2 bases to trimming and J lost 3 bases, with 1 base between them. The germline CDR1 and CDR2 sequences are SGHAT and FQNNGV. This CDR3 is 11 amino acids long.

This clonotype came up many times. The CDR3 protein is CASSYGGQGIGTLHF. In DNA form, the CDR3 reads TGTGCCAGCAGTTACGGCGGACAGGGGATCGGAACCCTCCACTTT. J is TRBJ1-6 and V is TRBV6-6; 9 bases fit TRBD1. The germline gives CDR1 MNHNY, CDR2 SVGAGI (reference sequence). With 2 bases clipped from V and 14 bases from J, the junction kept 10 bases outside the gene matches. The CDR3 has 15 amino acids.

The V and J genes are TRBV3-1 and TRBJ2-3, with 9 bases lining up with TRBD2. The CDR3 extends over 16 amino acids. Trimming cost V 4 bases and J 14 bases; bases outside gene matches: 19. Per germline, CDR1 LGHDT and CDR2 YNNKEL (reference sequence). This CDR3 reads CASSRGGTSLVGELYF. The CDR3 bases are TGTGCCAGCAGCCGAGGCGGGACTAGCCTTGTCGGGGAGCTGTATTTT.

This clonotype came up a few times. This sequence may be a read error, since a much larger clone differs from it by one base. This rearrangement joins TRBV5-3 to TRBJ2-1; TRBD2 matches at 7 bases. The DNA end favors TRBJ2-7, so the J call may be wrong. TRBV5-3 qualifies as an ORF whose function is uncertain. CDR3 size: 17 residues. CDR3 in DNA: TGTGCCAGAAGCTTGGCCCCCCGGCGGGAGAAGCACAATGAGCAGTACTTC. It translates to CARSLAPRREKHNEQYF.

The table lists this clonotype with many counts. The chain couples TRBV7-6 to TRBJ1-3; D unresolved. The V gene's germline CDR1 is SGHVS and CDR2 FNYEAQ. The CDR3 runs to 11 residues. The V end was cut by 5 bases, the J end by 4 bases, with 3 bases between. The CDR3 region has the DNA TGTGCCAGCAGCGGGGGAAACACCATATATTTT. Protein product: CASSGGNTIYF.

This clonotype was observed a few times. The chain couples TRBV4-2 to TRBJ2-1; 8 nucleotides agree with TRBD2. The V segment lost 0 bases and the J segment 0 bases; nucleotides outside the gene matches: 4. Germline V lookup: CDR1 LGHNA, CDR2 YNFKEQ. The CDR3 is made up of 17 amino acids. Here the CDR3 reads CASSQDILAGSYNEQFF. In nucleotides, the CDR3 is TGTGCCAGCAGCCAAGATATCCTAGCGGGCTCCTACAATGAGCAGTTCTTC.

This clonotype occurred many times. The V call is TRBV5-1, the J call TRBJ2-1, with 9 bases aligning to TRBD1. With V trimmed by 4 bases and J by 7 bases, 12 bases remained unmatched. CDR3 length: 16 residues. In germline, CDR1 is SGHRS, CDR2 YFSETQ. Here the CDR3 DNA reads TGCGCCAGCAGCCCTCGTAGGGGACAGGGCATGAATGAGCAGTTCTTC. Its protein product is CASSPRRGQGMNEQFF.

In this sample, this clonotype turned up many times. This sequence joins TRBV5-1 and TRBJ2-1; tentative D call: TRBD1 (6 bases). Germline V gene lookup returns CDR1 SGHRS and CDR2 YFSETQ. The V end lost 5 bases, the J end lost 7 bases, and 19 bases lay between the germline ends. The CDR3 totals 15 residues. CDR3 nucleotide sequence: TGCGCCAGCAGGTGGGGGCCCGAGGTGGGGAATGAGCAGTTCTTC. As protein: CASRWGPEVGNEQFF.

This clonotype occurred many times. The rearrangement joins TRBV11-2 to TRBJ2-7; weak D call: TRBD1 (6 bases). This CDR3 region has 14 residues. Germline V gives CDR1 SGHAT, CDR2 FQNNGV. V gave up 1 base and J gave up 9 bases, with 16 bases separating them. CDR3 in amino acids: CASSLGRYKGGQYF. The CDR3 bases are TGTGCCAGCAGCTTAGGACGCTACAAAGGGGGGCAGTACTTC.

This CDR3 reads CASSLDSSWGTDTQYF. In DNA, the CDR3 is TGTGCCAGCAGCTTAGATTCCAGCTGGGGCACAGATACGCAGTATTTT. V is TRBV7-6 and J is TRBJ2-3; D not certain. The length of the CDR3 is 16 residues. Trimming left V 1 base short and J 1 base short, with 12 bases between. Germline V gene data show CDR1 as SGHVS and CDR2 as FNYEAQ.

This clonotype is categorized as medium-sized. The chain carries TRBV7-3 and TRBJ2-6, with no clear D. The CDR3 is made up of 13 amino acids. Looked up from germline, CDR1 is SGHTA and CDR2 is FQGTGA. Trimming took 5 bases from V and 1 from J, leaving 3 bases between them. CDR3 region: CASSPSGANVLTF. The CDR3 DNA sequence: TGTGCCAGCAGCCCGTCTGGGGCCAACGTCCTGACTTTC.

This clonotype is a singleton in its sample. The chain links TRBV7-6 to TRBJ2-5, with no clear D. Trimming stripped 3 bases from V and 11 bases from J, with 19 bases between. This CDR3 has 14 residues. Germline V gene data show CDR1 as SGHVS and CDR2 as FNYEAQ. CDR3 sequence reads: CASSLDGRYNEQYF. The CDR3, as DNA: TGTGCCAGCAGCTTGGACGGACGCTACAATGAGCAGTACTTC.